The 14 T cell receptor beta chains in this list originate from one sample, sequenced in a study of cytomegalovirus exposure and HLA in healthy donors. Produced via immunoSEQ multiplex PCR; TCRdb's table is partial and in-frame only. This table holds about 110,000 clones, roughly 89% found once. Sequenced: PBMCs. The receptor source for this set is a woman between 18 and 30 years old in good health and CMV-seronegative.

The chain's CDR3 is CASKRTGGHQPQHF. The CDR3 region has the DNA TGTGCCAGCAAGCGGACAGGGGGTCACCAGCCCCAGCATTTT. The chain carries TRBV6-5 and TRBJ1-5, with 10 bases lining up with TRBD1. V lost 7 bases and J lost 7; bases outside the gene matches: 7. The CDR3 has 14 amino acids. Per the germline V gene, CDR1 is MNHEY and CDR2 is SVGAGI.

CDR3 amino acids: CASREIPYEQYF. The DNA for the CDR3 is TGTGCCAGTCGGGAGATCCCCTACGAGCAGTACTTC. The chain uses TRBV6-1 and TRBJ2-7; possibly TRBD2 for D (6 bases). This CDR3 contains 12 residues. Trimming took 9 bases from V and 2 from J, leaving 11 bases between them. Looked up from germline, CDR1 is MNHNS and CDR2 is SASEGT.

J is TRBJ2-5 and V is TRBV7-2, with a tentative D call TRBD2 (5 bases). Germline CDR1 is SGHTA and CDR2 is FQGNSA. Trimming removed 3 bases from V and 2 bases from J, with 13 bases in between. The CDR3 spans 15 residues. This CDR3 reads CASSLYEGGQETQYF. CDR3 in DNA: TGTGCCAGCAGCTTGTACGAGGGTGGGCAAGAGACCCAGTACTTC.

The chain uses TRBV30 and TRBJ2-7; 9 nucleotides agree with TRBD1. Germline V lookup: CDR1 GTSNPN, CDR2 SVGIG (reference sequence). The junction had 3 bases not matched to a gene; V was cut back by 7 bases and J by 5 bases. The CDR3 has 11 residues. The CDR3, as DNA: TGTGCCTCAGGACAGGGGAACGAGCAGTACTTC. Protein sequence: CASGQGNEQYF.

The rearrangement uses TRBV11-2 and TRBJ1-5; D may be TRBD1 (5 bases). From germline, CDR1 is SGHAT and CDR2 FQNNGV. The CDR3 extends over 16 amino acids. V lost 0 bases, J lost 4 bases, and 13 bases lay in between. The CDR3 loop is CASSLDGVGANQPQHF. The CDR3, as DNA: TGTGCCAGCAGCTTAGATGGGGTTGGGGCAAATCAGCCCCAGCATTTT. The whole variable domain, remainder taken from reference TRBV11-2 and TRBJ1-5, is EAGVAQSPRYKIIEKRQSVAFWCNPISGHATLYWYQQILGQGPKLLIQFQNNGVVDDSQLPKDRFSAERLKGVDSTLKIQPAKLEDSAVYLCASSLDGVGANQPQHFGDGTRLSIL.

The chain employs TRBV7-2 and TRBJ1-5, with 9 positions matching TRBD1. The germline V gene has CDR1 SGHTA and CDR2 FQGNSA. The CDR3 has 14 residues. The V gene end was trimmed by 6 bases and the J gene end by 4 bases; junction bases not matched to a gene: 4. The CDR3 reads CASRPGTGNQPQHF. The CDR3 DNA is TGTGCCAGCAGGCCTGGGACAGGGAATCAGCCCCAGCATTTT.

The rearrangement joins TRBV28 to TRBJ1-5, with a weak D call TRBD1 (6 bases). CDR3 size: 12 residues. The ends were cut back, 6 bases at V and 15 bases at J, with 18 bases in the middle. Germline loops: CDR1 MDHEN, CDR2 SYDVKM. In DNA, the CDR3 is TGTGCCAGCAGGTCCAGGGGCGAGCTCGGGCATTTT. It encodes CASRSRGELGHF.

V and J are TRBV5-1 and TRBJ2-3, with D possibly TRBD2 on 6 matching bases. V was trimmed by 7 bases and J by 3 bases, leaving 15 bases between them. In germline, CDR1 is SGHRS, CDR2 YFSETQ. CDR3 length equals 14 residues. As DNA, the CDR3 is TGCGCCAGCCGATGGGAGGTGGGTACAGATACGCAGTATTTT. Protein: CASRWEVGTDTQYF. The full variable domain, rest sourced from reference TRBV5-1 and TRBJ2-3, is KAGVTQTPRYLIKTRGQQVTLSCSPISGHRSVSWYQQTPGQGLQFLFEYFSETQRNKGNFPGRFSGRQFSNSRSEMNVSTLELGDSALYLCASRWEVGTDTQYFGPGTRLTVL.

The chain has TRBV5-6 and TRBJ2-7; 8 bases line up with TRBD1. Trimming removed 3 bases from V and 2 bases from J; junction bases left unmatched: 10. CDR3 length: 16 amino acids. CDR1 and CDR2 from the germline V gene are SGHDT and YYEEEE. The CDR3 DNA follows: TGTGCCAGCAGCTATCTCGGGGACAGGAGTGCCTACGAGCAGTACTTC. It is translated as CASSYLGDRSAYEQYF.

V usage is TRBV4-3 and J usage is TRBJ2-1; weak D call: TRBD2 (5 bases). This CDR3 contains 14 residues. Germline CDR1 and CDR2: LGHNA and YSLEER. Trimming left V 1 base short and J 6 bases short, with 10 bases between. The CDR3 reads CASSQGGRGNEQFF. CDR3 DNA sequence: TGCGCCAGCAGCCAAGGAGGGAGAGGCAATGAGCAGTTCTTC.

The chain has TRBV4-2 and TRBJ1-5; TRBD1 matches 7 bases. Germline CDR1 LGHNA, CDR2 YNFKEQ. With V trimmed by 4 bases and J by 1 base, 10 bases remained unmatched. The CDR3 is made up of 17 amino acids. CDR3 DNA: TGTGCCAGCAGCCGAGGACAGGTTAGAGCCAGCAATCAGCCCCAGCATTTT. Residues: CASSRGQVRASNQPQHF.

This chain connects TRBV7-9 to TRBJ2-1, with TRBD2 matching 7 bases. Germline V gene sequence: CDR1 SEHNR, CDR2 FQNEAQ (reference sequence). The CDR3 is 17 residues long. The ends lost 4 bases at V and 7 bases at J; junction bases unmatched: 16. The CDR3 loop is CASSSLRGWENSNEQFF. The CDR3 DNA sequence: TGTGCCAGCAGCTCCCTGCGGGGGTGGGAAAACAGTAATGAGCAGTTCTTC.

This chain connects TRBV7-2 to TRBJ2-3; D unclear. This CDR3 region has 14 residues. V was cut by 0 bases and J by 3 bases, with 7 bases left in between. CDR1 is SGHTA and CDR2 is FQGNSA in the germline V gene. The CDR3 region has the DNA TGTGCCAGCAGCTTAGCCACAGAGACAGATACGCAGTATTTT. It specifies CASSLATETDTQYF.

This CDR3 reads CASSLALADNEQFF. CDR3 DNA sequence: TGTGCCAGCAGCTTGGCACTAGCGGACAATGAGCAGTTCTTC. This rearrangement joins TRBV5-4 to TRBJ2-1; 8 bases are a match to TRBD2. Losses at the gene ends were 0 bases for V and 5 bases for J; bases not matched to a gene: 1. The CDR3 is 14 amino acids. Germline-derived CDR1 and CDR2 are SGHNT and YYREEE (reference sequence). The complete variable domain, with remaining parts taken from reference TRBV5-4 and TRBJ2-1, reads ETGVTQSPTHLIKTRGQQVTLRCSSQSGHNTVSWYQQALGQGPQFIFQYYREEENGRGNFPPRFSGLQFPNYSSELNVNALELDDSALYLCASSLALADNEQFFGPGTRLTVL.